Listed here is a single T cell receptor beta chain. This sample stems from a study of T cell responses to AZD1222 COVID-19 vaccine. Assay: immunoSEQ multiplex PCR; the TCRdb copy retains only in-frame clones and omits some. The sample yields some 80,000 clones, 90% seen once. This CDR3 contains 14 residues. V lost 6 bases, J lost 5 bases, and 16 bases lay in between. Looked up from germline, CDR1 is ENHRY and CDR2 is SYGVKD. This chain uses TRBV10-3 with TRBJ2-5; D is possibly TRBD1 (6 bases). The sequence was obtained from an adult who received the AZD1222 COVID-19 vaccine. The sample here was peripheral blood, taken 28 days after the second AZD1222 dose. CDR3 nucleotide sequence: TGTGCCATCAGAGAAGAGACAGGACGGGAGACCCAGTACTTC. Translating it yields CAIREETGRETQYF.